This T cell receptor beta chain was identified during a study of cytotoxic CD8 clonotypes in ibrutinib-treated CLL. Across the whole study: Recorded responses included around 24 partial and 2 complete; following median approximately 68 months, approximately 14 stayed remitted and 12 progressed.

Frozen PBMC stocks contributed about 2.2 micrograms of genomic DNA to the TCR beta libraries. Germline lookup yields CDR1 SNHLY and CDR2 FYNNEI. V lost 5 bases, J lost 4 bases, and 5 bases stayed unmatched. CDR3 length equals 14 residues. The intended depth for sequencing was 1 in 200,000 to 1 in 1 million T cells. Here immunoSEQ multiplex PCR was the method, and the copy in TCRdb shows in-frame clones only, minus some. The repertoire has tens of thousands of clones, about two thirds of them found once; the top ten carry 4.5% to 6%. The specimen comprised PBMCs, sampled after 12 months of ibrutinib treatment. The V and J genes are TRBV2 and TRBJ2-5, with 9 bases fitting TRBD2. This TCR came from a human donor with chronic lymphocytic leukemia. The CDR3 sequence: CASSTGLATETQYF. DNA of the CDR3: TGTGCCAGCAGTACCGGACTAGCGACAGAGACCCAGTACTTC.